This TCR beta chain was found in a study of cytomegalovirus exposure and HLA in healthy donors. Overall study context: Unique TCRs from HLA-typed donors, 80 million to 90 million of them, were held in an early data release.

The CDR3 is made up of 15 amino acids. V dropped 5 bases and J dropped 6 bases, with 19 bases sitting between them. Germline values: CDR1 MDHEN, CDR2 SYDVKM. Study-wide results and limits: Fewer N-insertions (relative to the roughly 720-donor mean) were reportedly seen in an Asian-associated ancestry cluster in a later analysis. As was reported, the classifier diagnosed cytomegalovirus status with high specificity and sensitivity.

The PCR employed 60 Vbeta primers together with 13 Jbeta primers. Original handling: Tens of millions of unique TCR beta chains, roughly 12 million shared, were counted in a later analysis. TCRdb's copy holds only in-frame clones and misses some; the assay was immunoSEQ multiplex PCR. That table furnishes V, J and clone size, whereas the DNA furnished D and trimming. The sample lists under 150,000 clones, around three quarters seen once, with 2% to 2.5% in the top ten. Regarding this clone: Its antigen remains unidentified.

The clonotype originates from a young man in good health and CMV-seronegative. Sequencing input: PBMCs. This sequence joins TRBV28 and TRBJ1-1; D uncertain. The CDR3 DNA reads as TGTGCCAGCAGTGACATCGGCAGCCTTAGCGCTGAAGCTTTCTTT. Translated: CASSDIGSLSAEAFF.